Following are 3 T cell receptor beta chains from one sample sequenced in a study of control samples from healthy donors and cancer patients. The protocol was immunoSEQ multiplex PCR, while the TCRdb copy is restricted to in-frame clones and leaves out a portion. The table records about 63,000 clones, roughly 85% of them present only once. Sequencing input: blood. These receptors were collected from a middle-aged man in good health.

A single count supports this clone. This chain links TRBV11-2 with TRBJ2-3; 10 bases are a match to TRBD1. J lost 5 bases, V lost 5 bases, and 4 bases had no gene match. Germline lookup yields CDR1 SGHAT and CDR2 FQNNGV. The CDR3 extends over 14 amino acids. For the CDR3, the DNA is TGTGCCAGCAGCCCCGGGACAGGGGTAGATACGCAGTATTTT. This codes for CASSPGTGVDTQYF.

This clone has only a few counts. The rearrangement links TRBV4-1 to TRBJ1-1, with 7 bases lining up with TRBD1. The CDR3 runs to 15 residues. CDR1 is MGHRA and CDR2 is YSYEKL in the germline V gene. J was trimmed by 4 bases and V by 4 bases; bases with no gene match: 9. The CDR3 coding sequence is TGCGCCAGCAGCCGACCCGGGGACAGCTCCACTGAAGCTTTCTTT. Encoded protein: CASSRPGDSSTEAFF.

CDR3 residues: CASSYGGAASPQHF. CDR3 DNA: TGTGCCAGCAGTTACGGAGGGGCCGCGTCCCCCCAGCATTTT. This rearrangement joins TRBV6-5 to TRBJ1-5, with D tentatively TRBD1 (5 bases). V dropped 2 bases and J dropped 10 bases, with 15 bases sitting between them. The germline V gene encodes CDR1 MNHEY and CDR2 SVGAGI. There are 14 residues in the CDR3.